These T cell receptor beta chains were read from a single sample in a study of CD8 T cells in Susac syndrome. One entry per CDR3 protein results from TCRdb running MiXCR on the immunoSEQ multiplex PCR reads. The sample yields about 120,000 distinct CDR3 sequences, roughly 92% seen once. Sequenced input: CD8+ T cells from PBMCs. Receptors originate from a human donor in good health. CDR3s leave out the opening cysteine and the closing phenylalanine or tryptophan. Some rows mark clone size as missing; the rest say once, few, many or name a class of expanded clone.

J gene | V gene | clone size | CDR3 protein
TRBJ1-1 | TRBV7-2 | - | ASSLAPGSSNTEAF
TRBJ2-7 | TRBV7-9 | - | ASSPGQGQTYEQY
TRBJ1-3 | TRBV7-9 | - | ASSTRTESPGNTIY
TRBJ1-1 | TRBV7-9 | - | ASSVKMNTEAF
TRBJ2-5 | TRBV29-1 | once | SVEAGGLTKETQY
TRBJ2-7 | TRBV5-1 | few | ASSFDPYEQY
TRBJ2-1 | TRBV5-1 | once | ASSPGTSGRTEQF
TRBJ2-7 | TRBV7-9 | - | ASTSTAGMSYEQY
TRBJ1-6 | TRBV27 | - | ASSFAGNVNSPLH
TRBJ2-2 | TRBV5-1 | - | ASNIRASGTGELF